The sequence of this TCR beta chain was determined in a study of blood T cell repertoires in COVID-19. Across the study: Collection of acute and convalescent COVID-19 samples took place in the United States, Italy and Spain. Nucleic acid was either cDNA or gDNA, and it came from T cells, B-cell-depleted T cells, or PBMCs.

In the authors' methods: Quantification of nucleated cells was approximated via reference gene primer amplification. This table comes from immunoSEQ multiplex PCR, and its TCRdb copy is limited to in-frame clones, with some not included. The DNA gave D and trimming, while V, J and clone size come from that table. The sample shows approximately 80,000 clones, 82% of them seen only once. This CDR3 has 13 residues. The V and J ends lost 1 base and 10 bases respectively, with 13 bases between them. CDR1 and CDR2 from the germline V gene are MGHRA and YSYEKL. The genes are TRBV4-1 and TRBJ1-1; D is unresolved. Source material: peripheral blood. The clonotype comes from a human donor in a cohort sampled during active COVID-19. CDR3 residues: CASSQAAELGAFF. Written as DNA, the CDR3 is TGCGCCAGCAGCCAAGCCGCCGAACTCGGAGCTTTCTTT.